One sample yielded the 17 T cell receptor beta chains listed below, sequenced in a study of CXCR3-negative and CXCR3-positive naive CD8 T cells. UMI labels and 5' RACE were used to prepare the TRB cDNA libraries. TCRdb re-called the 5' RACE reads and catalogs CDR3 proteins one per entry, DNA excluded. This listing includes 70,000 to 95,000 distinct CDR3 sequences. Material: naive CXCR3- CD8+ T cells from blood. As for subset: CD45RO-CCR7+CD27+CD95- naive CD8+ T cells lacking CXCR3 (TNR3-). The receptors here all came from a human donor in good health. Some clones in this sample may be carry-over from other donors' samples.

V gene TRBV7-9 combines with J gene TRBJ2-7; without DNA, the TCRdb call of TRBD1 cannot be checked. The length of the CDR3 is 13 residues. Germline lookup yields CDR1 SEHNR and CDR2 FQNEAQ (reference sequence). CDR3 loop: CASSAGTGGEQYF.

This rearrangement joins TRBV7-9 to TRBJ2-1; there is no DNA to check the TCRdb D call of TRBD1. Germline CDR1 and CDR2: SEHNR and FQNEAQ (reference sequence). The CDR3 loop spans 14 amino acids. The CDR3 region is CASRPPTSYNEQFF.

The J gene is TRBJ2-7, the V gene TRBV28; absent DNA, TCRdb's TRBD1 call cannot be checked. The germline V gene has CDR1 MDHEN and CDR2 SYDVKM. The CDR3 spans 12 residues. The chain's CDR3 is CASRPSPYEQYF.

The chain is built from TRBV6-2 or TRBV6-3 and TRBJ1-1. The CDR3 totals 13 residues. Germline CDR1 MNHEY, CDR2 SVGEGT. CDR3 residues: CASSAAENTEAFF.

V is TRBV29-1 and J is TRBJ2-1. This CDR3 is built from 12 residues. Germline V gene data show CDR1 as SQVTM and CDR2 as ANQGSEA. CDR3 residues: CSVEVVAAEQFF.

V is TRBV5-6 and J is TRBJ1-1. CDR1 is SGHDT and CDR2 is YYEEEE in the germline V gene. The CDR3 length is 14 residues. The CDR3 here is CASSFSQGGTEAFF.

The J gene is TRBJ2-2, the V gene TRBV29-1; TCRdb's assignment of TRBD1 cannot be checked, as there is no DNA. Germline values: CDR1 SQVTM, CDR2 ANQGSEA. The CDR3 totals 14 residues. This CDR3 is CSVDSGVGTGELFF.

CDR3 protein: CATSVLAGATDTQYF. J is TRBJ2-3 and V is TRBV15; no DNA is available, so the TRBD2 call from TCRdb remains unchecked. The CDR3 sequence is 15 residues long. Per the germline V gene, CDR1 is LNHNV and CDR2 is YYDKDF (reference sequence).

The CDR3 loop reads CSASPVASGFHEQYF. The chain combines TRBV20-1 with TRBJ2-7; TCRdb's D gene call, TRBD1, goes unchecked for lack of DNA. This CDR3 is 15 amino acids long. The V gene's germline CDR1 is DFQATT and CDR2 SNEGSKA (reference sequence).

The chain uses TRBV21-1 and TRBJ2-1; TCRdb reports TRBD1, a call that lacks DNA to check it against. TRBV21-1 corresponds to a pseudogene. The CDR3 consists of 16 residues. The CDR3: CASSKRRGFLYNEQFF.

The V call is TRBV29-1, the J call TRBJ2-7; TCRdb's D call of TRBD2 is untestable without DNA. CDR3 length: 13 residues. Germline V gives CDR1 SQVTM, CDR2 ANQGSEA. CDR3 protein: CSSMGEGSYEQYF.

The CDR3 reads CASSLGRGEQFF. V usage is TRBV12-3 or TRBV12-4 and J usage is TRBJ2-1; TCRdb's D call of TRBD1 is untestable without DNA. The CDR3 consists of 12 residues.

The V and J genes are TRBV9 and TRBJ2-1. The CDR3 is 14 residues long. Germline lookup yields CDR1 SGDLS and CDR2 YYNGEE. CDR3 sequence reads: CASSVGNSYNEQFF. The entire variable domain, with the rest obtained from reference TRBV9 and TRBJ2-1, is as follows: DSGVTQTPKHLITATGQRVTLRCSPRSGDLSVYWYQQSLDQGLQFLIQYYNGEERAKGNILERFSAQQFPDLHSELNLSSLELGDSALYFCASSVGNSYNEQFFGPGTRLTVL.

This rearrangement joins TRBV7-6 to TRBJ2-1; lacking DNA, the TRBD1 call made by TCRdb goes unchecked. This CDR3 region has 17 residues. CDR1 is SGHVS, CDR2 FNYEAQ, per germline. CDR3 sequence reads: CASSLSWGTFSYNEQFF.

V gene TRBV7-2 combines with J gene TRBJ1-1; TCRdb's assignment of TRBD1 cannot be checked, as there is no DNA. The germline gives CDR1 SGHTA, CDR2 FQGNSA. The CDR3 loop spans 19 amino acids. This CDR3 is CASSSDLWQPGQGNTEAFF. Full variable domain (outside the CDR3, taken from reference TRBV7-2 and TRBJ1-1): GAGVSQSPSNKVTEKGKDVELRCDPISGHTALYWYRQSLGQGLEFLIYFQGNSAPDKSGLPSDRFSAERTGGSVSTLTIQRTQQEDSAVYLCASSSDLWQPGQGNTEAFFGQGTRLTVV.

The chain carries TRBV29-1 and TRBJ2-3; TCRdb calls TRBD2, which cannot be checked without DNA. The germline V gene encodes CDR1 SQVTM and CDR2 ANQGSEA. This CDR3 has 14 amino acids. The CDR3: CSVGSGTSTDTQYF.

The chain carries TRBV29-1 and TRBJ2-5; the D call of TRBD2 rests on TCRdb alone, since no DNA is present to check it. The CDR3 runs to 14 residues. In germline, CDR1 is SQVTM, CDR2 ANQGSEA. The CDR3 reads CSVDGLAVGETQYF.